Sequencing of this TCR beta chain was carried out in a study of response to subunit inactivated influenza vaccine. With respect to this clonotype: Its antigen is unidentified.

The CDR3 consists of 17 residues. Germline trimming cut 6 bases from V and 9 bases from J; bases unmatched to any gene: 19. Study-level results: New T cells are recruited in small numbers by each seasonal influenza vaccination, according to the authors' suggestion.

MiXCR, applied by TCRdb to the RT-PCR reads, yields one record per CDR3 protein. The repertoire holds about 500,000 distinct CDR3 sequences, with approximately 17% as singletons. The chain couples TRBV12-3 or TRBV12-4 to TRBJ1-4, with 7 bases identical to TRBD1. Sequenced material: CD4+ T cells sorted from PBMCs, taken 23 to 25 months after vaccination. The receptor's source is a man between 50 and 75 years old who received an inactivated influenza vaccine. In DNA form, the CDR3 reads TGTGCCAGCAGCGGGAACAGGGGAAGGGGGTTGAGGCAAAAACTGTTTTTT. Translation gives CASSGNRGRGLRQKLFF.